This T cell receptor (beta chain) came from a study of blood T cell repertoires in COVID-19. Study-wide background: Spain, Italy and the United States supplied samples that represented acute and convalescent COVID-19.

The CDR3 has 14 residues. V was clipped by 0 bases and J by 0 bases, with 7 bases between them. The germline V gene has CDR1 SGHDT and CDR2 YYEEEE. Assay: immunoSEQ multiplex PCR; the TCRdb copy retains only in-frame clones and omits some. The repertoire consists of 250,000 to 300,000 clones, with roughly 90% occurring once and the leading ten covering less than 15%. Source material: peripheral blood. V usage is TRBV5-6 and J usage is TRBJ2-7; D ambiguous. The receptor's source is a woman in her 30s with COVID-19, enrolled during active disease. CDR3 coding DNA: TGTGCCAGCAGCTTGGGGCAGTCCTCCTACGAGCAGTACTTC. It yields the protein CASSLGQSSYEQYF. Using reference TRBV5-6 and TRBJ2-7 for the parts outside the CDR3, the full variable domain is DAGVTQSPTHLIKTRGQQVTLRCSPKSGHDTVSWYQQALGQGPQFIFQYYEEEERQRGNFPDRFSGHQFPNYSSELNVNALLLGDSALYLCASSLGQSSYEQYFGPGTRLTVT.